The clone carrying this T cell receptor beta chain was found a few times. Its antigen is unknown. Nominal health characterized the donors when sampled, though unrecorded immune exposures were likely. This record belongs to a study of cytomegalovirus exposure and HLA in healthy donors. Per germline, CDR1 GTSNPN and CDR2 SVGIG (reference sequence). The V end was cut by 2 bases, the J end by 4 bases, with 11 bases between. There are 13 residues in the CDR3. Use of 60 Vbeta and 13 Jbeta primers characterized the PCR. Measured with immunoSEQ multiplex PCR; TCRdb has only the in-frame clones, and not every one. Of about 120,000 clones in the sample, over 70% are singletons; the top ten hold more than 7%. Findings and limits, study-wide: Previous analysis showed most TCR beta V segments were productive about 87% or about 30% of the time. Common viral pathogens (according to a later analysis) appeared linked to several of the most significant clusters.

V and J are TRBV30 and TRBJ1-2; maybe TRBD1 (6 bases). Material for sequencing was PBMCs. The sequence came from a female donor in good health and CMV-seropositive. This CDR3 reads CAWSLNRAYGYTF. The CDR3 coding sequence is TGTGCCTGGAGTCTCAACAGGGCCTATGGCTACACCTTC.